This passage covers 23 T cell receptor beta chains from one sample sequenced in a study of blood T cell repertoires in COVID-19. Here immunoSEQ multiplex PCR was the method, and the copy in TCRdb shows in-frame clones only, minus some. The table has tens of thousands of clones, about 85% seen once; the top ten hold 9.5% to 15%. The specimen was peripheral blood. These receptors were obtained from a human donor in a cohort sampled during active COVID-19.

The J gene is TRBJ1-1, the V gene TRBV10-3, with unresolved D. Between the trimmed V and J ends, which lost 6 bases and 2 bases, there was a span of 13 bases. This CDR3 region has 14 residues. Germline V CDR1 and CDR2: ENHRY, SYGVKD. The CDR3 loop reads CAISGSWRNTEAFF. The CDR3 DNA reads as TGTGCCATCAGCGGATCTTGGAGAAACACTGAAGCTTTCTTT.

Only a few counts were recorded for this clone. This chain links TRBV10-3 with TRBJ1-5, with D maybe TRBD1 (5 bases). This CDR3 is 14 amino acids long. Per the germline V gene, CDR1 is ENHRY and CDR2 is SYGVKD. Trimming pared 4 bases from V and 6 bases from J, leaving 13 bases between. CDR3 sequence (DNA): TGTGCCATCAGTGCAGGGTCCCCCAGTCAGCCCCAGCATTTT. It translates to CAISAGSPSQPQHF.

V and J are TRBV18 and TRBJ1-3; TRBD1 might be the D (5 bases). This CDR3 comprises 15 residues. CDR1 and CDR2 (germline): KGHSH, LQKENI. The V and J ends lost 3 bases and 2 bases respectively, with 11 bases between them. Here the CDR3 reads CASSPDRQTGNTIYF. The CDR3 bases are TGTGCCAGCTCACCGGATCGACAGACTGGAAACACCATATATTTT.

The CDR3 bases are TGTGCCAGCAATAAGGGGTGGGCAGATACGCAGTATTTT. Translated, it gives CASNKGWADTQYF. The chain joins TRBV12-3 or TRBV12-4 to TRBJ2-3; possibly TRBD1 for D (5 bases). The CDR3 contains 13 residues. V lost 7 bases to trimming and J lost 4 bases, with 12 bases between them.

V is TRBV7-9 and J is TRBJ1-4; no clear D gene. The germline V gene has CDR1 SEHNR and CDR2 FQNEAQ (reference sequence). The V end was cut by 2 bases, the J end by 6 bases, with 7 bases between. CDR3 length: 13 amino acids. The CDR3 sequence: CASSLSADEKLFF. In DNA form, the CDR3 reads TGTGCCAGCAGCTTAAGCGCCGATGAAAAACTGTTTTTT.

The genes are TRBV28 and TRBJ2-5, with 8 bases that match TRBD1. V lost 3 bases and J lost 2; bases outside the gene matches: 11. From germline, CDR1 is MDHEN and CDR2 SYDVKM. The CDR3 is 17 amino acids. The CDR3 spells CASSFQGAPDDQETQYF. In DNA, the CDR3 is TGTGCCAGCAGTTTTCAGGGGGCGCCGGACGATCAAGAGACCCAGTACTTC.

The genes are TRBV28 and TRBJ1-1, with D maybe TRBD1 (5 bases). The ends were cut back, 6 bases at V and 5 bases at J, with 16 bases in the middle. The CDR3 length is 14 residues. Germline V CDR1 and CDR2: MDHEN, SYDVKM. The CDR3 bases are TGTGCCAGCAGCCCAAATCAGGGATGGACTGAAGCTTTCTTT. This encodes CASSPNQGWTEAFF.

The chain is built from TRBV6-6 and TRBJ2-7, with D maybe TRBD2 (6 bases). V shed 4 bases and J shed 2 bases, with 18 bases lying between them. This CDR3 contains 16 residues. CDR1 is MNHNY, CDR2 SVGAGI, per germline (reference sequence). CDR3 sequence (DNA): TGTGCCAGCAGTTCCCGACCCGGAGGGGTTACCTACGAGCAGTACTTC. Amino acid sequence: CASSSRPGGVTYEQYF.

The genes are TRBV28 and TRBJ1-1; the match to TRBD1 covers 7 bases. The germline V gene encodes CDR1 MDHEN and CDR2 SYDVKM. This CDR3 comprises 14 residues. The V segment lost 1 base and the J segment 9 bases; nucleotides outside the gene matches: 8. The CDR3 here is CASSLSGGSEKAFF. The DNA for the CDR3 is TGTGCCAGCAGTTTATCAGGGGGGTCCGAGAAAGCTTTCTTT.

The rearrangement links TRBV4-3 to TRBJ1-4; D uncertain. The germline V and J ends were trimmed by 3 bases and 7 bases, with 15 bases remaining between them. Germline V lookup: CDR1 LGHNA, CDR2 YSLEER. CDR3 length: 15 amino acids. The CDR3: CASSHTAARGEKLFF. The DNA for the CDR3 is TGCGCCAGCAGCCATACCGCAGCCCGGGGTGAAAAACTGTTTTTT.

J is TRBJ2-3 and V is TRBV19, with TRBD2 identical over 13 bases. Germline CDR1 and CDR2: LNHDA and SQIVND (reference sequence). After removal of 6 bases from V and 1 base from J, the junction contained 7 bases not matched to a gene. CDR3 length equals 17 residues. CDR3 residues: CASSQTSGRYGTDTQYF. In DNA form, the CDR3 reads TGTGCCAGTAGCCAGACTAGCGGGAGGTACGGCACAGATACGCAGTATTTT.

This chain connects TRBV9 to TRBJ2-1; the D gene is possibly TRBD2 (6 bases). CDR3 size: 15 residues. Germline values: CDR1 SGDLS, CDR2 YYNGEE. Trimming removed 3 bases at V and 3 bases at J, with 13 bases between. Here the CDR3 reads CASSADPDYYNEQFF. CDR3 nucleotide sequence: TGTGCCAGCAGCGCGGACCCGGACTACTACAATGAGCAGTTCTTC.

The chain has TRBV30 and TRBJ1-4, with unresolved D. Trimming cost V 0 bases and J 8 bases, with 10 bases left between them. CDR1 and CDR2 from the germline V gene are GTSNPN and SVGIG (reference sequence). The CDR3 length is 13 residues. CDR3 amino acids: CAWSVLGWEKLFF. The CDR3 DNA reads as TGTGCCTGGAGTGTACTCGGGTGGGAAAAACTGTTTTTT. Full variable domain (rest looked up from reference TRBV30 and TRBJ1-4): SQTIHQWPATLVQPVGSPLSLECTVEGTSNPNLYWYRQAAGRGLQLLFYSVGIGQISSEVPQNLSASRPQDRQFILSSKKLLLSDSGFYLCAWSVLGWEKLFFGSGTQLSVL.

The chain combines TRBV19 with TRBJ1-3; 9 positions agree with TRBD1. J gave up 4 bases and V 7 bases, and 5 bases lay outside the gene matches. Looked up from germline, CDR1 is LNHDA and CDR2 is SQIVND (reference sequence). CDR3 size: 14 residues. The CDR3 DNA reads as TGTGCCAGTATTGGGACAGGGAAAGGAAACACCATATATTTT. It yields the protein CASIGTGKGNTIYF.

V usage is TRBV7-9 and J usage is TRBJ2-7, with 7 bases matching TRBD1. V gave up 5 bases and J gave up 4 bases; unmatched junction bases: 14. The CDR3 runs to 16 residues. The germline CDR1 and CDR2 sequences are SEHNR and FQNEAQ (reference sequence). The CDR3 protein is CASSDATGYYVYEQYF. CDR3 nucleotides: TGTGCCAGCAGCGACGCGACAGGGTACTACGTTTACGAGCAGTACTTC.

The CDR3 nucleotides read TGTGCCAGCAGCTTGGGAATGTTGGGGGCACAATCAGATACGCAGTATTTT. Translating it yields CASSLGMLGAQSDTQYF. V and J are TRBV5-4 and TRBJ2-3; tentative D call: TRBD1 (6 bases). CDR3 size: 17 residues. Germline loops: CDR1 SGHNT, CDR2 YYREEE (reference sequence). Trimming took 0 bases from V and 4 from J, leaving 18 bases between them. Complete variable domain (other parts from reference TRBV5-4 and TRBJ2-3): ETGVTQSPTHLIKTRGQQVTLRCSSQSGHNTVSWYQQALGQGPQFIFQYYREEENGRGNFPPRFSGLQFPNYSSELNVNALELDDSALYLCASSLGMLGAQSDTQYFGPGTRLTVL.

The J gene is TRBJ2-1, the V gene TRBV30, with TRBD1 identical over 8 bases. Unmatched junction bases numbered 12, after V lost 5 bases and J lost 9 bases. CDR3 size: 14 residues. CDR1 GTSNPN and CDR2 SVGIG come from the germline V gene (reference sequence). The CDR3 loop reads CAWGEGSDRGEQFF. CDR3 bases: TGTGCCTGGGGGGAAGGTTCTGACAGGGGTGAGCAGTTCTTC.

This clone was counted many times. The J gene is TRBJ2-3, the V gene TRBV10-3, with 8 bases identical to TRBD2. V lost 10 bases, J lost 2 bases, and 8 bases stayed unmatched. Germline values: CDR1 ENHRY, CDR2 SYGVKD. CDR3 size: 14 residues. This chain's CDR3 is CATDGGAVTDTQYF. The DNA for the CDR3 is TGTGCCACAGACGGGGGGGCCGTCACAGATACGCAGTATTTT.

V and J are TRBV13 and TRBJ2-1; a possible D gene is TRBD2 (5 bases). V was trimmed by 1 base and J by 7 bases, leaving 11 bases between them. The germline V gene has CDR1 PRHDT and CDR2 FYEKMQ (reference sequence). The CDR3 runs 14 residues. The CDR3 protein is CASSLEGVDNEQFF. The CDR3 DNA reads TGTGCCAGCAGCTTAGAGGGAGTTGATAATGAGCAGTTCTTC.

The rearrangement uses TRBV7-2 and TRBJ1-6; the match to TRBD1 covers 7 bases. V lost 4 bases, J lost 9 bases, and 6 bases stayed unmatched. CDR1 SGHTA and CDR2 FQGNSA come from the germline V gene. CDR3 length: 14 amino acids. The CDR3 loop reads CASSSTGDGSPLHF. The CDR3 nucleotides read TGTGCCAGCAGCTCCACAGGGGATGGTTCACCCCTCCACTTT.

This clone was picked up one time. The genes are TRBV7-6 and TRBJ1-5; maybe TRBD1 (6 bases). CDR1 SGHVS and CDR2 FNYEAQ come from the germline V gene. V was cut by 5 bases and J by 6 bases, with 14 bases left in between. The CDR3 loop spans 14 amino acids. Written as DNA, the CDR3 is TGTGCCAGCAGCCTAGGGGGGGGGAGTCAGCCCCAGCATTTT. Its protein is CASSLGGGSQPQHF.

J is TRBJ2-1 and V is TRBV5-1; TRBD1 is a possible D gene (6 bases). The V end lost 0 bases, the J end lost 9 bases, and 16 bases lay between the germline ends. The CDR3 length is 15 residues. The V gene's germline CDR1 is SGHRS and CDR2 YFSETQ. The CDR3 sequence is CASSLDGQGMVEQFF. In DNA, the CDR3 is TGCGCCAGCAGCTTGGACGGGCAGGGGATGGTTGAGCAGTTCTTC. Looking up the rest from reference TRBV5-1 and TRBJ2-1 gives the full variable domain: KAGVTQTPRYLIKTRGQQVTLSCSPISGHRSVSWYQQTPGQGLQFLFEYFSETQRNKGNFPGRFSGRQFSNSRSEMNVSTLELGDSALYLCASSLDGQGMVEQFFGPGTRLTVL.

The rearrangement links TRBV29-1 to TRBJ2-5, with TRBD2 matching 7 bases. The CDR3 length is 13 residues. Per germline, CDR1 SQVTM and CDR2 ANQGSEA. V shed 6 bases and J 2 bases; nucleotides not matched to a gene: 6. The chain's CDR3 is CSVAGRLQETQYF. The CDR3 DNA reads TGCAGCGTAGCCGGGAGGTTGCAAGAGACCCAGTACTTC.